The rows below give T cell receptor beta chains drawn from one sample of a study of shared clonotypes between healthy human individuals. Method: immunoSEQ multiplex PCR; TCRdb's copy keeps in-frame clones and lacks some. The sample lists roughly 500,000 clones; roughly 95% were seen once. Sequences were obtained from naive CD4+ T cells sorted from blood. The receptors derive from a woman aged 25 to 39 in good health. The CDR3 runs from the conserved cysteine through the conserved F or W. D genes are given only for firm matches. Some rows mark clone size as missing; the rest say once, few, many or name a class of expanded clone.

abundance,d_gene,v_gene,j_gene,CDR3nt,CDR3aa
-,-,TRBV28,TRBJ2-7,TGTGCCAGCAGCAGCTCCATAGGGGCCTACGAGCAGTACTTC,CASSSSIGAYEQYF
-,-,TRBV18,TRBJ2-7,TGTGCCAGCTCACCAGTCATCCTCGACGAGCAGTACTTC,CASSPVILDEQYF
-,TRBD2,TRBV4-2,TRBJ2-1,TGTGCCAGCAGCCGCCGAACCACTAGCGGGGTTTACAATGAGCAGTTCTTC,CASSRRTTSGVYNEQFF
-,-,TRBV7-2,TRBJ2-7,TGTGCCAGCAGCTTAGCGTCGGCGGAACCAACCTACGAGCAGTACTTC,CASSLASAEPTYEQYF
once,TRBD1,TRBV5-1,TRBJ2-7,TGCGCCAGCAGCTTAACCGGGACAGCCTCCTACGAGCAGTACTTC,CASSLTGTASYEQYF
-,-,TRBV2,TRBJ2-2,TGTGCCAGCAGTGAAACCCCCGGTGCCGGGGAGCTGTTTTTT,CASSETPGAGELFF
once,-,TRBV2,TRBJ2-2,TGTGCCAGCAGTGATCAGCCCCTTTCCACCGGGGAGCTGTTTTTT,CASSDQPLSTGELFF
once,-,TRBV11-3,TRBJ1-1,TGTGCCAGCAGCTTCAACCTGAACACTGAAGCTTTCTTT,CASSFNLNTEAFF
-,TRBD1,TRBV28,TRBJ2-7,TGTGCCAGCAGCCCAGGGGGCGCGAGGTACGAGCAGTACTTC,CASSPGGARYEQYF
-,-,TRBV27,TRBJ2-1,TGTGCCACCAAGGTGGGGGTATCGTACAATGAGCAGTTCTTC,CATKVGVSYNEQFF
-,TRBD2,TRBV30,TRBJ2-1,TGTGCACGGGGACTAGCGGGGAACAATGAGCAGTTCTTC,CARGLAGNNEQFF
-,TRBD1,TRBV9,TRBJ2-2,TGTGCCAGCAGCGTAGTAGGACAGGCGATGAACACCGGGGAGCTGTTTTTT,CASSVVGQAMNTGELFF
-,TRBD1,TRBV29-1,TRBJ2-7,TGCAGCGTCGGACAGGGCAGCTACGAGCAGTACTTC,CSVGQGSYEQYF
-,-,TRBV28,TRBJ1-1,TGTGCCAGCAGGAAGACAGCTAACACTGAAGCTTTCTTT,CASRKTANTEAFF
-,-,TRBV5-8,TRBJ1-4,TGTGCCAGCAGCTTGACTCCTGGGTATGAAAAACTGTTTTTT,CASSLTPGYEKLFF
once,TRBD1,TRBV9,TRBJ1-2,TGTGCCAGCAGCGTAGATCCTACGACAGGGGTTGGCTACACCTTC,CASSVDPTTGVGYTF
-,-,TRBV4-1,TRBJ1-4,TGCGCCAGCAGCCTTCCGGGGGCAGCTAATGAAAAACTGTTTTTT,CASSLPGAANEKLFF
once,-,TRBV5-1,TRBJ2-7,TGCGCCAGCAGCTTCGGTCTCACGGATCCCTACGAGCAGTACTTC,CASSFGLTDPYEQYF
-,TRBD2,TRBV14,TRBJ2-3,TGTGCCAGCAGCCGTAGGACTAGCGGGATTCATTTTACGCAGTATTTT,CASSRRTSGIHFTQYF
-,TRBD1,TRBV5-1,TRBJ2-5,TGCGCCAGCAGACTTACAGGGGTACTACCTCTCGGGGAGACCCAGTACTTC,CASRLTGVLPLGETQYF
-,TRBD1,TRBV7-9,TRBJ1-1,TGTGCCAGCAGCTCCGCGCACAGGGGGCCTGAAGCTTTCTTT,CASSSAHRGPEAFF
-,-,TRBV7-8,TRBJ2-1,TGTGCCAGCAGCTTAGTTTGGTGGGACTCTAAGAGAGAGCAGTTCTTC,CASSLVWWDSKREQFF
-,-,TRBV5-1,TRBJ1-1,TGCGCCAGCAGCTTGGCCGGGGAGAACACTGAAGCTTTCTTT,CASSLAGENTEAFF
-,TRBD1,TRBV5-1,TRBJ2-1,TGCGCCAGCAGCTTGGGACAGGGTGTAGGAGAGCAGTTCTTC,CASSLGQGVGEQFF
once,TRBD2,TRBV4-1,TRBJ2-2,TGCGCCAGCAGCCAAGGGACTAGCGGGAGGCCCGCGAACACCGGGGAGCTGTTTTTT,CASSQGTSGRPANTGELFF
-,TRBD2,TRBV9,TRBJ2-6,TGTGCCAGCAGCCCCGGGGGGGCTGGGGCCAACGTCCTGACTTTC,CASSPGGAGANVLTF
-,-,TRBV18,TRBJ2-5,TGTGCCAGCTCTTGGACCACACAAGAGACCCAGTACTTC,CASSWTTQETQYF
-,-,TRBV19,TRBJ2-7,TGTGCCAGTAGCTCTCGGGGAGACCCCGCCGAGCAGTACTTC,CASSSRGDPAEQYF
-,-,TRBV5-1,TRBJ2-5,TGCGCCAGCAGCTTGGCCACGGAGACCCAGTACTTC,CASSLATETQYF
once,-,TRBV2,TRBJ2-7,TGTGCCAGCAGTGAAACCGGGGTAGGGGAGCAGTACTTC,CASSETGVGEQYF
-,-,TRBV19,TRBJ1-1,TGTGCCAGTAGTATGGGGGAGCGCACTGAAGCTTTCTTT,CASSMGERTEAFF
-,-,TRBV4-1,TRBJ1-2,TGCGCCAGCAGCAAAATGGGGGCCCGAGGCTACACCTTC,CASSKMGARGYTF
-,-,TRBV6-6,TRBJ2-5,TGTGCCAGCAGGAAAGGCAGGCAAGAGACCCAGTACTTC,CASRKGRQETQYF
-,TRBD1,TRBV5-1,TRBJ1-1,TGCGCCAGCAGCTTACGGACAGGAACAAACACTGAAGCTTTCTTT,CASSLRTGTNTEAFF
-,-,TRBV11-2,TRBJ1-2,TGTGCCAGCAGCTTTGGGCGCGACTATGGCTACACCTTC,CASSFGRDYGYTF
-,-,TRBV28,TRBJ1-2,TGTGCCAGCCTTTTGGGGGGGCGACACTATGGCTACACCTTC,CASLLGGRHYGYTF
-,-,TRBV5-4,TRBJ2-3,TGTGCCAGCACCACATCTGATACGCAGTATTTT,CASTTSDTQYF
-,-,TRBV7-9,TRBJ1-6,TGTGCCCTCACGGGGACATCGGGAAATTCACCCCTCCACTTT,CALTGTSGNSPLHF
-,TRBD2,TRBV11-2,TRBJ2-7,TGTGCCAGCAGCTTAGAACCCGGACTAGCGGTTACCTACGAGCAGTACTTC,CASSLEPGLAVTYEQYF
-,TRBD2,TRBV10-1,TRBJ2-5,TGCGCCAGCAGTGTGTCCGCGGGAGTGGAGACCCAGTACTTC,CASSVSAGVETQYF